This record looks at one T cell receptor beta chain sequence and its context. This CDR3 region has 14 residues. Per the germline V gene, CDR1 is SQVTM and CDR2 is ANQGSEA. J gave up 3 bases and V 8 bases, and 9 bases lay outside the gene matches. This sample is part of a study of cytomegalovirus exposure and HLA in healthy donors. Method: immunoSEQ multiplex PCR; TCRdb's copy keeps in-frame clones and lacks some. The profile shows more than 90,000 clones, about 91% of them singletons. This chain links TRBV29-1 with TRBJ2-2; 7 bases are shared with TRBD2. The TCR originated in a man aged 18 to 30 in good health and CMV-seronegative. The sample consisted of PBMCs. CDR3 bases: TGCAGCACTCCGGGACTACCGGACACCGGGGAGCTGTTTTTT. Amino acid sequence: CSTPGLPDTGELFF.